This T cell receptor beta chain was documented in a study of long-term antiretroviral therapy in people with HIV. The CDR3 consists of 15 residues. Germline V CDR1 and CDR2: SGDLS, YYNGEE. Trimming took 0 bases from V and 3 from J; bases not matched to a gene: 6. The authors ran the immunoSEQ assay, v3.0, at survey level. A target of about 35,000-50,000 T-cell genomes per sample was set for sequencing. The table came from immunoSEQ multiplex PCR; TCRdb's copy has only in-frame clones and leaves some out. Counted here are roughly 16,000 clones, about 94% occurring once; the ten biggest clones make up about 4.6%.

The chain couples TRBV9 to TRBJ2-7; the match to TRBD1 covers 7 bases. The sequences come from unsorted PBMCs, collected roughly 6.8 years after starting antiretroviral therapy. The sequence came from a woman aged 50 to 60 with HIV. In nucleotides, the CDR3 is TGTGCCAGCAGCGTAGCCGGGGACAGCCTCTACGAGCAGTACTTC. Its translation is CASSVAGDSLYEQYF.